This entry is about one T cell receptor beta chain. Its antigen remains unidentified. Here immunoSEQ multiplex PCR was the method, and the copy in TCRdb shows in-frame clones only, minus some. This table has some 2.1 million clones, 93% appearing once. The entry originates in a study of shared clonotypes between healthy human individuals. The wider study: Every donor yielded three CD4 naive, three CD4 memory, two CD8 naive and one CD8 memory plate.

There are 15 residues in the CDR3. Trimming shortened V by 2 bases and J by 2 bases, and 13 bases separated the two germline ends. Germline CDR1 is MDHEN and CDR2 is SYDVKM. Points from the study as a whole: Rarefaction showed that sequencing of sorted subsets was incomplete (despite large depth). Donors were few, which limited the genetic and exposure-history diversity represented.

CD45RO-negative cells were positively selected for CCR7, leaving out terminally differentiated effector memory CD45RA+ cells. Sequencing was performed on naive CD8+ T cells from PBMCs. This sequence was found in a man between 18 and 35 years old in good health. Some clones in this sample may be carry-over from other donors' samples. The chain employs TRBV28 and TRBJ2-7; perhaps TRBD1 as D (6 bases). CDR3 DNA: TGTGCCAGCAGTTTAGCCCCCGACAGGCCCTACGAGCAGTACTTC. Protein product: CASSLAPDRPYEQYF.